The 30 T cell receptor beta chains below were found in one sample sequenced in a study of blood T cell repertoires in COVID-19. Some clones are missing from TCRdb's copy, which holds only in-frame ones; the method was immunoSEQ multiplex PCR. The sample holds 350,000 or so clones, about 86% seen once. The specimen was peripheral blood. These receptors were collected from a man younger than 45 with active or convalescent COVID-19.

The V and J genes are TRBV5-1 and TRBJ1-1; D ambiguous. This CDR3 contains 14 residues. V was cut by 3 bases and J by 5 bases, with 14 bases left in between. Germline CDR1 and CDR2: SGHRS and YFSETQ. The CDR3: CASSSSGEGTEAFF. CDR3 sequence (DNA): TGCGCCAGCAGCTCCTCGGGTGAGGGAACTGAAGCTTTCTTT.

The V gene is TRBV2, the J gene TRBJ1-5; perhaps TRBD1 as D (6 bases). Germline CDR1 and CDR2: SNHLY and FYNNEI. V was clipped by 2 bases and J by 6 bases, with 11 bases between them. CDR3 size: 14 residues. The CDR3 DNA reads as TGTGCCAGCAGTGAAACAAACAGGGCTCAGCCCCAGCATTTT. It codes for CASSETNRAQPQHF.

The chain recombines TRBV5-5 with TRBJ2-2; a possible D gene is TRBD1 (5 bases). The CDR3 totals 15 residues. Germline V gene lookup returns CDR1 SGHKS and CDR2 YYEKEE (reference sequence). V was shortened by 4 bases and J by 2 bases, with 12 bases between the two germline ends. The CDR3 region is CASSLTGVNTGELFF. The DNA for the CDR3 is TGTGCCAGCAGCCTAACAGGAGTTAACACCGGGGAGCTGTTTTTT.

The rearrangement joins TRBV12-2 to TRBJ1-5; TRBD1, the table's D call, lacks a check against the DNA. TRBV12-2 is shown as a pseudogene. This CDR3 comprises 14 residues. CDR3 region: CASRKDTSNQPQHF. The DNA of the CDR3 is TGTGCAAGTCGGAAGGACACCAGCAATCAGCCCCAGCATTTT.

Concerning this clone: A much larger clone lies one base from this, so it may be a read error. This chain links TRBV7-2 with TRBJ1-1; 7 nucleotides line up with TRBD1. Germline CDR1 and CDR2: SGHTA and FQGNSA. V lost 5 bases to trimming and J lost 1 base; unmatched junction nucleotides: 1. The CDR3 has 13 amino acids. The chain's CDR3 is CASSRQGNTEAFF. The CDR3 region has the DNA TGTGCCAGCAGCCGACAGGGGAACACTGAAGCTTTCTTT.

This chain uses TRBV7-2 with TRBJ2-7, with a possible D match to TRBD2 (6 bases). This CDR3 is 14 amino acids long. Germline CDR1 is SGHTA and CDR2 is FQGNSA. Trimming left V 5 bases short and J 2 bases short, with 13 bases between. The CDR3 region is CASSPAGLTYEQYF. Here the CDR3 DNA reads TGTGCCAGCAGCCCGGCGGGACTCACCTACGAGCAGTACTTC.

The chain has TRBV7-9 and TRBJ2-2; 7 nucleotides line up with TRBD1. Per germline, CDR1 SEHNR and CDR2 FQNEAQ (reference sequence). This CDR3 has 16 residues. V lost 2 bases and J lost 7; bases outside the gene matches: 10. CDR3 sequence: CASSLPGRGPGGELFF. DNA for the CDR3: TGTGCCAGCAGCTTACCGGGAAGGGGGCCAGGCGGGGAGCTGTTTTTT. The variable domain in full, with the rest retrieved from reference TRBV7-9 and TRBJ2-2, is DTGVSQNPRHKITKRGQNVTFRCDPISEHNRLYWYRQTLGQGPEFLTYFQNEAQLEKSRLLSDRFSAERPKGSFSTLEIQRTEQGDSAMYLCASSLPGRGPGGELFFGEGSRLTVL.

V gene TRBV11-2 combines with J gene TRBJ2-3; the match to TRBD2 covers 8 bases. V lost 3 bases and J lost 4; bases outside the gene matches: 6. The germline CDR1 and CDR2 sequences are SGHAT and FQNNGV. This CDR3 comprises 15 residues. The CDR3 region has the DNA TGTGCCAGCAGCTTGCGGGGGGCAACAGCAGATACGCAGTATTTT. Translation gives CASSLRGATADTQYF.

The chain uses TRBV10-3 and TRBJ2-1, with 15 bases matching TRBD2. The germline CDR1 and CDR2 sequences are ENHRY and SYGVKD. CDR3 length: 15 residues. Trimming at V came to 6 bases and at J to 8 bases, leaving 5 bases not matched to a gene. The CDR3 loop is CAIRRTSGREDEQFF. The CDR3 DNA is TGTGCCATCAGGAGGACTAGCGGGAGGGAAGATGAGCAGTTCTTC.

The V gene is TRBV19, the J gene TRBJ1-2; D not certain. V lost 6 bases and J 4 bases, leaving 9 bases between the germline ends. In germline, CDR1 is LNHDA, CDR2 SQIVND (reference sequence). This CDR3 is 12 amino acids long. CDR3 in amino acids: CASSPRGYGYTF. The CDR3 nucleotides are TGTGCCAGTAGCCCCCGGGGCTATGGCTACACCTTC.

The CDR3 is CASSVRGPTEAFF. DNA of the CDR3: TGTGCCAGCAGCGTCAGGGGTCCCACTGAAGCTTTCTTT. This chain links TRBV7-3 with TRBJ1-1, with D possibly TRBD1 on 6 matching bases. The CDR3 runs 13 residues. V gave up 5 bases and J gave up 4 bases, with 11 bases separating them. Germline V gene data show CDR1 as SGHTA and CDR2 as FQGTGA.

The chain joins TRBV2 to TRBJ2-6; a weak D match, TRBD2 (5 bases). Germline loops: CDR1 SNHLY, CDR2 FYNNEI. This CDR3 spans 14 amino acids. With 0 bases removed from V and 8 bases from J, the gap between germline ends came to 8 bases. CDR3 residues: CASSEALGSNVLTF. DNA for the CDR3: TGTGCCAGCAGTGAAGCACTAGGTTCCAACGTCCTGACTTTC.

The CDR3 nucleotides read TGTGCCAGCAGCCTCAACAGGGCTAGTGAAGCTTTCTTT. Its protein is CASSLNRASEAFF. The chain carries TRBV7-8 and TRBJ1-1; D is perhaps TRBD1 (6 bases). The CDR3 sequence is 13 residues long. The germline V gene has CDR1 SGHVS and CDR2 FQNEAQ. V lost 5 bases, J lost 7 bases, and 14 bases lay in between.

This clone was detected only a few times. The genes are TRBV3-1 (or the pseudogene TRBV3-2) and TRBJ1-2; 7 bases map to TRBD1. Germline assignment: CDR1 LGHDT and CDR2 YNNKEL (reference sequence). Losses at the gene ends were 6 bases for V and 0 bases for J; bases not matched to a gene: 7. The CDR3 contains 15 residues. The CDR3 nucleotides are TGTGCCAGCAGACTTTCAGGGGGTGCTAACTATGGCTACACCTTC. Translation: CASRLSGGANYGYTF.

V usage is TRBV5-1 and J usage is TRBJ2-2; 9 bases agree with TRBD2. After removal of 0 bases from V and 9 bases from J, the junction contained 9 bases not matched to a gene. This CDR3 has 16 residues. Germline CDR1 reads SGHRS; CDR2 reads YFSETQ. The CDR3: CASSLEPRGGLRELFF. The CDR3 DNA reads as TGCGCCAGCAGCTTGGAGCCGCGGGGGGGCCTAAGGGAGCTGTTTTTT. Complete variable domain (other parts from reference TRBV5-1 and TRBJ2-2): KAGVTQTPRYLIKTRGQQVTLSCSPISGHRSVSWYQQTPGQGLQFLFEYFSETQRNKGNFPGRFSGRQFSNSRSEMNVSTLELGDSALYLCASSLEPRGGLRELFFGEGSRLTVL.

The J gene is TRBJ2-5, the V gene TRBV24-1, with TRBD2 as a possible D gene (5 bases). Germline loops: CDR1 KGHDR, CDR2 SFDVKD. CDR3 size: 13 residues. V shed 12 bases and J shed 2 bases, with 15 bases lying between them. CDR3 bases: TGTGCCCCTTGCCGGGGAAGACAAGAGACCCAGTACTTC. This sequence encodes CAPCRGRQETQYF.

This clone occurred a few times. The genes are TRBV9 and TRBJ1-4, with TRBD1 matching 11 bases. Germline CDR1 SGDLS, CDR2 YYNGEE. The CDR3 spans 14 residues. J was trimmed by 7 bases and V by 4 bases; bases with no gene match: 3. CDR3 sequence (DNA): TGTGCCAGCAGCTCCGGGACAGGGGGTGAAAAACTGTTTTTT. Its protein product is CASSSGTGGEKLFF.

The J gene is TRBJ2-7, the V gene TRBV5-4, with 10 bases that match TRBD2. This CDR3 has 15 residues. Germline CDR1 reads SGHNT; CDR2 reads YYREEE (reference sequence). After removal of 0 bases from V and 3 bases from J, the junction contained 3 bases not matched to a gene. This chain's CDR3 is CASSLAGLAVYEQYF. In DNA, the CDR3 is TGTGCCAGCAGCTTGGCTGGACTAGCGGTCTACGAGCAGTACTTC.

This rearrangement joins TRBV19 to TRBJ1-1; 7 bases fit TRBD1. Losses at the gene ends were 4 bases for V and 5 bases for J; bases not matched to a gene: 13. Germline V gene lookup returns CDR1 LNHDA and CDR2 SQIVND (reference sequence). The CDR3 has 16 amino acids. DNA for the CDR3: TGTGCCAGTAGTACCCAACCCCACAGGGGTGGGACTGAAGCTTTCTTT. Translating it yields CASSTQPHRGGTEAFF.

The rearrangement uses TRBV7-9 and TRBJ1-3, with D unclear. The CDR3 has 14 residues. Germline V gene lookup returns CDR1 SEHNR and CDR2 FQNEAQ (reference sequence). The V end lost 5 bases, the J end lost 8 bases, and 16 bases lay between the germline ends. The CDR3, as DNA: TGTGCCAGCAGCCGACTCACCTCCGGGGACACCATATATTTT. Protein: CASSRLTSGDTIYF.

The J gene is TRBJ2-7, the V gene TRBV4-2, with D tentatively TRBD2 (6 bases). From germline, CDR1 is LGHNA and CDR2 YNFKEQ. Between the trimmed V and J ends, which lost 0 bases and 2 bases, there was a span of 11 bases. The CDR3 consists of 15 residues. CDR3 sequence: CASSQEGLATYEQYF. The CDR3, as DNA: TGTGCCAGCAGCCAAGAGGGGCTAGCGACCTACGAGCAGTACTTC.

The rearrangement uses TRBV2 and TRBJ2-7; the match to TRBD1 covers 10 bases. The CDR3 loop spans 18 amino acids. J gave up 3 bases and V 4 bases, and 15 bases lay outside the gene matches. Germline V gene lookup returns CDR1 SNHLY and CDR2 FYNNEI. Here the CDR3 reads CASSAGTGVSPNYYEQYF. CDR3 nucleotide sequence: TGTGCCAGCAGTGCCGGGACAGGGGTTTCGCCCAATTACTACGAGCAGTACTTC. Complete variable domain (other parts from reference TRBV2 and TRBJ2-7): EPEVTQTPSHQVTQMGQEVILRCVPISNHLYFYWYRQILGQKVEFLVSFYNNEISEKSEIFDDQFSVERPDGSNFTLKIRSTKLEDSAMYFCASSAGTGVSPNYYEQYFGPGTRLTVT.

The gene calls are TRBV28 and TRBJ2-7; D perhaps matches TRBD2 (7 bases). The CDR3 totals 15 residues. The germline gives CDR1 MDHEN, CDR2 SYDVKM. V was cut by 4 bases and J by 0 bases, with 13 bases left in between. The CDR3 sequence is CASSSSGTSSYEQYF. CDR3 bases: TGTGCCAGCAGTTCAAGCGGGACATCCTCCTACGAGCAGTACTTC.

The genes are TRBV7-9 and TRBJ2-5, with 11 nucleotides matching TRBD2. CDR1 is SEHNR, CDR2 FQNEAQ, per germline (reference sequence). This CDR3 has 17 residues. Trimming took 3 bases from V and 2 from J; bases not matched to a gene: 8. In DNA, the CDR3 is TGTGCCAGCAGCTTCCTGATAGTAGCGGGAGGGCAAGAGACCCAGTACTTC. It is translated as CASSFLIVAGGQETQYF.

This chain links TRBV19 with TRBJ1-2, with 9 nucleotides matching TRBD1. There are 16 residues in the CDR3. Germline CDR1 reads LNHDA; CDR2 reads SQIVND (reference sequence). Trimming took 2 bases from V and 4 from J; bases not matched to a gene: 8. CDR3 DNA: TGTGCCAGTAGTATATCTCCGGGACAGGGCCTCTATGGCTACACCTTC. The encoded protein is CASSISPGQGLYGYTF.

The chain employs TRBV4-1 and TRBJ2-1; TRBD2 aligns across 12 bases. Germline assignment: CDR1 MGHRA and CDR2 YSYEKL. Trimming cost V 0 bases and J 4 bases; bases outside gene matches: 7. The CDR3 has 18 residues. CDR3 sequence reads: CASSQDPLAGGMYNEQFF. The CDR3 DNA reads as TGCGCCAGCAGCCAAGATCCACTAGCGGGAGGTATGTACAATGAGCAGTTCTTC.

This chain uses TRBV6-2 or TRBV6-3 with TRBJ2-7; 7 nucleotides match TRBD1. From germline, CDR1 is MNHEY and CDR2 SVGEGT. Trimming took 1 base from V and 2 from J; bases not matched to a gene: 5. This CDR3 is built from 15 residues. The CDR3 reads CASSYFRDSTYEQYF. The CDR3 coding sequence is TGTGCCAGCAGTTACTTCCGGGACAGCACCTACGAGCAGTACTTC.

This chain connects TRBV25-1 to TRBJ1-3, with unresolved D. This CDR3 is 14 amino acids long. The V gene's germline CDR1 is MGHDK and CDR2 SYGVNS. The V gene lost 1 base and the J gene lost 0 bases, with 4 bases spanning the gap. CDR3 region: CASSELYSGNTIYF. As DNA, the CDR3 is TGTGCCAGCAGTGAATTGTACTCTGGAAACACCATATATTTT.

The chain links TRBV12-3 or TRBV12-4 to TRBJ2-7; no firm D call. V was trimmed by 4 bases and J by 0 bases, leaving 7 bases between them. There are 13 residues in the CDR3. The CDR3 loop is CASSWADSYEQYF. The CDR3 coding sequence is TGTGCCAGCAGTTGGGCCGACTCCTACGAGCAGTACTTC.

This clone was detected once. CDR3 sequence: CASSQGTSGIHEQYF. CDR3 in DNA: TGCGCCAGCAGCCAAGGGACTAGCGGGATCCACGAGCAGTACTTC. V and J are TRBV4-3 and TRBJ2-7, with 12 bases lining up with TRBD2. V shed 1 base, J shed 5 bases, and the junction held 3 bases outside the gene matches. This CDR3 has 15 residues. The germline V gene has CDR1 LGHNA and CDR2 YSLEER.